Listed here are 24 T cell receptor beta chains from one sample, sequenced in a study of cytomegalovirus exposure and HLA in healthy donors (dated by TCRdb to about 2017). Libraries were built with the immunoSEQ multiplex PCR assay. The multiplex PCR relied on a mix of 60 forward primers for TCR Vbeta segments and 13 reverse primers for TCR Jbeta segments. TCRdb obtained this table from immuneACCESS and retained in-frame rearrangements with V and J assigned. These tables miss some clones; where compared with another copy, unresolved V genes account for less than half of the shortfall, and the remainder is unexplained. The sample table holds over 85,000 clones, of which around four fifths were seen once. About 6.8% of the sample goes to the ten largest clones. Material for sequencing was PBMCs. The receptor set was obtained from a man aged 30 to 39 in good health and CMV-seropositive.

The rearrangement joins TRBV4-3 to TRBJ2-7; D not certain. The CDR3 is 13 residues long. Per germline, CDR1 LGHNA and CDR2 YSLEER. V lost 5 bases and J lost 0, with 8 bases in between. The chain's CDR3 is CASSFATSYEQYF. The CDR3 DNA sequence: TGCGCCAGCAGCTTCGCTACCTCCTACGAGCAGTACTTC.

This clone was detected only a few times. The chain has TRBV4-2 and TRBJ1-2; D not certain. V was pared by 1 base and J by 0 bases, with 9 bases between. This CDR3 is built from 15 residues. From germline, CDR1 is LGHNA and CDR2 YNFKEQ. Here the CDR3 reads CASSQVNMANYGYTF. CDR3 sequence (DNA): TGTGCCAGCAGCCAAGTCAACATGGCTAACTATGGCTACACCTTC.

In its sample, this clone was seen once. The sample contains more than one DNA sequence encoding this CDR3. The rearrangement links TRBV19 to TRBJ1-2; D perhaps matches TRBD1 (5 bases). CDR1 and CDR2 (germline): LNHDA, SQIVND (reference sequence). V lost 3 bases, J lost 5 bases, and 13 bases lay in between. This CDR3 is 14 amino acids long. The CDR3 DNA reads TGTGCCAGTAGTATTTCAGCGGGGGGATATGGCTACACCTTC. As protein: CASSISAGGYGYTF.

This clone was seen once. The chain uses TRBV7-9 and TRBJ1-6; D remains ambiguous. V was cut by 3 bases and J by 9 bases, with 6 bases left in between. CDR3 length: 12 amino acids. CDR1 is SEHNR and CDR2 is FQNEAQ in the germline V gene (reference sequence). The CDR3 DNA sequence: TGTGCCAGCAGCTTCCCCAGTTCACCCCTCCACTTT. It specifies CASSFPSSPLHF.

This chain connects TRBV11-3 to TRBJ1-4; D remains unclear. Germline CDR1 is SGHNT and CDR2 is YENEEA. The CDR3 sequence is 14 residues long. V shed 5 bases and J shed 7 bases, with 14 bases lying between them. CDR3 region: CASSPGRAGEKLFF. DNA for the CDR3: TGTGCCAGCAGCCCCGGGAGGGCGGGTGAAAAACTGTTTTTT.

A few counts support this clone. Other nucleotide sequences from this sample produce the same CDR3. The genes are TRBV9 and TRBJ1-3; 10 bases fit TRBD1. Germline CDR1 is SGDLS and CDR2 is YYNGEE. After removal of 3 bases from V and 4 bases from J, the junction contained 7 bases not matched to a gene. The CDR3 has 16 residues. The DNA for the CDR3 is TGTGCCAGCAGCGCCGGGACAGGGGAGGGGGGAAACACCATATATTTT. This encodes CASSAGTGEGGNTIYF.

The genes are TRBV6-5 and TRBJ1-2; tentative D call: TRBD1 (5 bases). The CDR3 sequence is 16 residues long. Trimming left V 0 bases short and J 2 bases short, with 13 bases between. Per the germline V gene, CDR1 is MNHEY and CDR2 is SVGAGI. The CDR3 loop reads CASSYSRGGGNYGYTF. The CDR3 bases are TGTGCCAGCAGTTACTCACGTGGGGGGGGAAACTATGGCTACACCTTC.

This chain uses TRBV5-8 with TRBJ2-1; possibly TRBD2 for D (5 bases). The germline V and J ends were trimmed by 3 bases and 7 bases, with 8 bases remaining between them. The CDR3 spans 12 residues. Germline V CDR1 and CDR2: SGHTS, YDEGEE. The CDR3 loop is CASSYGGNEQFF. CDR3 bases: TGTGCCAGCAGCTACGGAGGAAATGAGCAGTTCTTC.

The chain carries TRBV28 and TRBJ2-3, with 8 nucleotides matching TRBD1. The CDR3 length is 16 residues. The V gene's germline CDR1 is MDHEN and CDR2 SYDVKM. The trim removed 2 bases at V and 0 bases at J, leaving 4 bases unmatched. CDR3 sequence: CASSLLQGASTDTQYF. CDR3 nucleotide sequence: TGTGCCAGCAGTTTACTCCAGGGGGCAAGCACAGATACGCAGTATTTT.

This chain connects TRBV7-6 to TRBJ2-3; 7 bases align to TRBD2. The ends lost 5 bases at V and 1 base at J; junction bases unmatched: 6. The CDR3 has 15 residues. The germline CDR1 and CDR2 sequences are SGHVS and FNYEAQ. CDR3 nucleotide sequence: TGTGCCAGCAGCCCTGTGGGGGGGGGCACAGATACGCAGTATTTT. This sequence encodes CASSPVGGGTDTQYF.

The V gene is TRBV5-6, the J gene TRBJ2-3; tentatively, D is TRBD1 (6 bases). With 0 bases removed from V and 1 base from J, the gap between germline ends came to 9 bases. The CDR3 runs 15 residues. Germline V CDR1 and CDR2: SGHDT, YYEEEE. The chain's CDR3 is CASSLASGGTDTQYF. The CDR3 DNA reads TGTGCCAGCAGCTTGGCTTCAGGGGGCACAGATACGCAGTATTTT.

This clone was seen a few times. V and J are TRBV5-6 and TRBJ1-3, with D perhaps matching TRBD1 (6 bases). The CDR3 consists of 14 residues. Germline loops: CDR1 SGHDT, CDR2 YYEEEE. V dropped 0 bases and J dropped 7 bases, with 11 bases sitting between them. CDR3 DNA sequence: TGTGCCAGCAGCTTGGGACAGGCGGTGAACACCATATATTTT. It codes for CASSLGQAVNTIYF. Full variable domain (remainder filled in from reference TRBV5-6 and TRBJ1-3): DAGVTQSPTHLIKTRGQQVTLRCSPKSGHDTVSWYQQALGQGPQFIFQYYEEEERQRGNFPDRFSGHQFPNYSSELNVNALLLGDSALYLCASSLGQAVNTIYFGEGSWLTVV.

This clone was counted only a few times. V and J are TRBV5-6 and TRBJ1-2; no reliable D call. Germline V CDR1 and CDR2: SGHDT, YYEEEE. The CDR3 is 15 amino acids. V dropped 2 bases and J dropped 5 bases, with 16 bases sitting between them. CDR3 sequence (DNA): TGTGCCAGCAGCTTTCGTCCAGGAGGGTGGTATGGCTACACCTTC. It specifies CASSFRPGGWYGYTF.

The V and J genes are TRBV10-3 and TRBJ2-2, with D uncertain. This CDR3 spans 15 amino acids. From germline, CDR1 is ENHRY and CDR2 SYGVKD. V was clipped by 2 bases and J by 3 bases, with 10 bases between them. The CDR3 is CAISEIRIYTGELFF. In DNA, the CDR3 is TGTGCCATCAGTGAGATCAGGATTTACACCGGGGAGCTGTTTTTT.

The chain combines TRBV19 with TRBJ2-7; D might be TRBD1 (6 bases). The CDR3 runs 15 residues. V was clipped by 7 bases and J by 5 bases, with 21 bases between them. Germline CDR1 LNHDA, CDR2 SQIVND (reference sequence). The CDR3 is CASTIGGTSPHEQYF. CDR3 nucleotide sequence: TGTGCCAGTACCATAGGTGGGACATCCCCCCACGAGCAGTACTTC.

This rearrangement joins TRBV6-5 to TRBJ1-6, with D unclear. Germline loops: CDR1 MNHEY, CDR2 SVGAGI. CDR3 length equals 12 residues. V dropped 7 bases and J dropped 9 bases, with 10 bases sitting between them. This CDR3 is CASIPEGSPLHF. The CDR3 DNA is TGTGCCAGCATCCCGGAGGGTTCACCCCTCCACTTT.

This chain uses TRBV14 with TRBJ2-7; TRBD1 might be the D (6 bases). CDR1 is SGHDN and CDR2 is FVKESK in the germline V gene. V lost 4 bases to trimming and J lost 5 bases, with 9 bases between them. The CDR3 runs 12 residues. The CDR3 region is CASSPGQDEQYF. In DNA form, the CDR3 reads TGTGCCAGCAGCCCGGGACAAGACGAGCAGTACTTC.

The chain links TRBV5-4 to TRBJ1-6; D may be TRBD1 (6 bases). Trimming stripped 2 bases from V and 7 bases from J, with 10 bases between. Per germline, CDR1 SGHNT and CDR2 YYREEE (reference sequence). The CDR3 is 14 residues long. The CDR3 loop reads CASSFDRTNSPLHF. The CDR3 DNA follows: TGTGCCAGCAGCTTCGACAGGACCAATTCACCCCTCCACTTT.

The V and J genes are TRBV11-2 and TRBJ2-7; possible D gene TRBD2, 6 bases. The CDR3 loop spans 14 amino acids. V lost 1 base and J lost 6, with 13 bases in between. Germline CDR1 is SGHAT and CDR2 is FQNNGV. CDR3 bases: TGTGCCAGCAGCTTAGGGAGGGCGGGGAGCGAGCAGTACTTC. Translation: CASSLGRAGSEQYF.

This clone appeared once. The rearrangement links TRBV9 to TRBJ1-6, with 8 bases matching TRBD1. Germline CDR1 and CDR2: SGDLS and YYNGEE. The CDR3 has 16 residues. J gave up 6 bases and V 3 bases, and 8 bases lay outside the gene matches. The CDR3, as DNA: TGTGCCAGCAGCGGACGGACAGGGTGGGCTAATTCACCCCTCCACTTT. Translated, it gives CASSGRTGWANSPLHF.

The chain links TRBV5-4 to TRBJ2-2; 7 nucleotides align to TRBD1. Looked up from germline, CDR1 is SGHNT and CDR2 is YYREEE (reference sequence). This CDR3 is built from 15 residues. The J segment lost 4 bases and the V segment lost 0 bases, leaving 3 bases of the junction unmatched. The CDR3 DNA sequence: TGTGCCAGCAGCTTGGTAGGGGGCGGCACCGGGGAGCTGTTTTTT. Protein sequence: CASSLVGGGTGELFF. The whole variable domain, remainder taken from reference TRBV5-4 and TRBJ2-2, is ETGVTQSPTHLIKTRGQQVTLRCSSQSGHNTVSWYQQALGQGPQFIFQYYREEENGRGNFPPRFSGLQFPNYSSELNVNALELDDSALYLCASSLVGGGTGELFFGEGSRLTVL.

The rearrangement links TRBV10-3 to TRBJ2-3; perhaps TRBD2 as D (5 bases). Per the germline V gene, CDR1 is ENHRY and CDR2 is SYGVKD. The CDR3 sequence is 16 residues long. V was clipped by 2 bases and J by 1 base, with 13 bases between them. In nucleotides, the CDR3 is TGTGCCATCAGTGAGAGGTTCGTGGAGGGCACAGATACGCAGTATTTT. This sequence encodes CAISERFVEGTDTQYF.

The DNA for the CDR3 is TGTGCCAGCAGCGTAGCAGGCGGGTCGGGGGGTGGCTACACCTTC. It translates to CASSVAGGSGGGYTF. The chain links TRBV9 to TRBJ1-2, with D maybe TRBD1 (5 bases). This CDR3 is built from 15 residues. The germline V and J ends were trimmed by 0 bases and 7 bases, with 16 bases remaining between them. Per the germline V gene, CDR1 is SGDLS and CDR2 is YYNGEE. The variable domain in full, completed from reference TRBV9 and TRBJ1-2, reads DSGVTQTPKHLITATGQRVTLRCSPRSGDLSVYWYQQSLDQGLQFLIQYYNGEERAKGNILERFSAQQFPDLHSELNLSSLELGDSALYFCASSVAGGSGGGYTFGSGTRLTVV.

The CDR3 here is CASSMGTSGGNEQFF. The CDR3 nucleotides read TGTGCCAGCAGCATGGGGACTAGCGGGGGCAATGAGCAGTTCTTC. This sequence joins TRBV9 and TRBJ2-1; 14 nucleotides line up with TRBD2. Losses at the gene ends were 4 bases for V and 6 bases for J; bases not matched to a gene: 3. Per germline, CDR1 SGDLS and CDR2 YYNGEE. CDR3 length equals 15 residues.